Listed below are T cell receptor beta chains from one sample, sequenced in a study of T-cell reconstitution after alpha-beta-depleted transplantation in children. MiXCR, applied by TCRdb to the PCR reads, yields one record per CDR3 protein. The sample has 300,000 to 400,000 distinct CDR3 sequences; approximately 23% are singletons. Source: PBMCs, mostly from graft donor cells, taken 180 days after TCRalphabeta/CD19-depleted stem cell transplant. These receptors were taken from a male patient between 10 and 17 years old who had a stem cell transplant for acute lymphoblastic leukemia, so the T cells may come from the graft donor. CDR3s include the opening cysteine and the closing phenylalanine or tryptophan. A D gene is named only where the DNA matches it firmly. Clone sizes are given selectively: once, few, many, or a class where the clone is expanded.

>13|TRBJ2-1|few|TRBV7-8|-
TGTGCCAGCAGCTTCGGAGCCCACAATGAGCAGTTCTTC
CASSFGAHNEQFF
>15|TRBJ1-4|-|TRBV6-5|-
TGTGCCAGCAGTTCAGGGAGAGCAACTAATGAAAAACTGTTTTTT
CASSSGRATNEKLFF
>14|TRBJ2-5|-|TRBV4-1|-
TGCGCCAGCAGCCCCCGGGACTTCCAAGAGACCCAGTACTTC
CASSPRDFQETQYF
>15|TRBJ1-2|-|TRBV5-1|-
TGCGCCAGCAGCGGACTACAGGGATTGGTCTATGGCTACACCTTC
CASSGLQGLVYGYTF
>15|TRBJ1-5|many|TRBV20-1|TRBD1
TGCAGTGCTGCCCGGGGACAGCCTAGCAATCAGCCCCAGCATTTT
CSAARGQPSNQPQHF
>16|TRBJ2-5|few|TRBV5-6|TRBD2
TGTGCCAGCAGCCCGGCTCCGGGACTAGGGCAAGAGACCCAGTACTTC
CASSPAPGLGQETQYF
>15|TRBJ2-1|few|TRBV5-1|-
TGCGCCAGCAGCCCCTCCCCCCAAGGGCGGAATGAGCAGTTCTTC
CASSPSPQGRNEQFF
>14|TRBJ1-3|few|TRBV25-1|-
TGTGCCAGCAGTGTCCCAGGGGACGGAAACACCATATATTTT
CASSVPGDGNTIYF
>14|TRBJ1-1|-|TRBV20-1|-
TGCAGTGCTAGAGAAGGCGGCTTTGGCACTGAAGCTTTCTTT
CSAREGGFGTEAFF
>14|TRBJ2-7|-|TRBV7-9|-
TGTGCCAGCAGCTTACCTACAGGGTTGGACGAGCAGTACTTC
CASSLPTGLDEQYF
>17|TRBJ2-7|few|TRBV11-2|TRBD2
TGTGCCAGCAGCTTATTCCTTAGCGGGAGGGCCGGTTACGAGCAGTACTTC
CASSLFLSGRAGYEQYF
>14|TRBJ2-7|few|TRBV28|TRBD1
TGTGCCAGCAGTTTGGCCGGGACAGCGAGAGAGCAGTACTTC
CASSLAGTAREQYF
>15|TRBJ1-5|few|TRBV2|-
TGTGCCAGCAGTGAAAGGGTGCTGGGGGGCCAGCCCCAGCATTTT
CASSERVLGGQPQHF
>14|TRBJ1-3|few|TRBV20-1|TRBD1
TGCAGTGCCCGTACAGGGGTCTCTGGAAACACCATATATTTT
CSARTGVSGNTIYF
>15|TRBJ2-7|few|TRBV9|-
TGTGCCAGCAGCGTAGGGCCAGGGATTACCTACGAGCAGTACTTC
CASSVGPGITYEQYF
>19|TRBJ1-5|few|TRBV4-1|-
TGCGCCAGCAGCATTTCCCTTCGGGGGGCCGCTTATAGCAATCAGCCCCAGCATTTT
CASSISLRGAAYSNQPQHF
>14|TRBJ2-4|-|TRBV5-1|-
TGCGCCAGCAGCTTGGAGGAGGGCGAAGACATTCAGTACTTC
CASSLEEGEDIQYF
>14|TRBJ1-2|few|TRBV5-1|TRBD1
TGCGCCAGCAGCCCCTGGGACAGGGGGAATGGCTACACCTTC
CASSPWDRGNGYTF
>14|TRBJ2-7|few|TRBV25-1|-
TGTGCCAGCAGTGAATTTACCGGGACCTACGAGCAGTACTTC
CASSEFTGTYEQYF
>18|TRBJ2-5|-|TRBV18|-
TGTGCCAGCTCACCACCGCGGGGAACCCGGATCCCCCAAGAGACCCAGTACTTC
CASSPPRGTRIPQETQYF
>15|TRBJ2-5|few|TRBV5-1|-
TGCGCCAGCAAGAGTCAGGGAAAACGGCAAGAGACCCAGTACTTC
CASKSQGKRQETQYF
>13|TRBJ1-3|-|TRBV12-3/TRBV12-4|-
TGTGCCAGCAAACAGGGCACTGGAAACACCATATATTTT
CASKQGTGNTIYF
>13|TRBJ1-5|once|TRBV15|-
TGTGCCACCAGCCGTCCTCATAATCAGCCCCAGCATTTT
CATSRPHNQPQHF
>12|TRBJ1-5|few|TRBV5-1|-
TGCGCCAGCAGCATCACAGGTCAGCCCCAGCATTTT
CASSITGQPQHF
>16|TRBJ2-3|few|TRBV12-3/TRBV12-4|TRBD2
TGTGCCAGCAGTTCGAGCGGGAGGAGTCGCACAGATACGCAGTATTTT
CASSSSGRSRTDTQYF
>15|TRBJ2-7|few|TRBV7-2|TRBD1
TGTGCCAGCAGCTCCTTCGGGACAGGGAGGTACGAGCAGTACTTC
CASSSFGTGRYEQYF
>16|TRBJ2-3|-|TRBV4-1|TRBD1
TGCGCCAGCAGCCAAGGGGACAGGGGGCGAGCAGATACGCAGTATTTT
CASSQGDRGRADTQYF
>15|TRBJ1-5|-|TRBV29-1|-
TGCAGCGTTGGGACCCAGAGGGATAGCAATCAGCCCCAGCATTTT
CSVGTQRDSNQPQHF
>15|TRBJ2-7|-|TRBV6-2/TRBV6-3|-
TGTGCCAGCAGTCATGCTTCAGGGGTTTCCTACGAGCAGTACTTC
CASSHASGVSYEQYF
>15|TRBJ2-7|-|TRBV19|-
TGTGCCAGTAGTATACCCCGGGCAGGGGTTTACGAGCAGTACTTC
CASSIPRAGVYEQYF
>14|TRBJ2-7|few|TRBV9|-
TGTGCCAGCAGCGTAGGCGTCGGGTCCTACGAGCAGTACTTC
CASSVGVGSYEQYF
>16|TRBJ1-4|few|TRBV27|TRBD1
TGTGCCAGCAGTACCCTCGGCGGGCAGGGGGCTGAAAAACTGTTTTTT
CASSTLGGQGAEKLFF
>15|TRBJ2-3|few|TRBV20-1|TRBD2
TGCAGTGCGAGAATCGGGACTAGCGGGACCGATACGCAGTATTTT
CSARIGTSGTDTQYF
>12|TRBJ2-5|-|TRBV24-1|-
TGTGCCACCAGTGATTTACGACAGACCCAGTACTTC
CATSDLRQTQYF
>13|TRBJ1-1|-|TRBV9|-
TGTGCCAGCAGCGTAGTGGAGCGGGGTGAAGCTTTCTTT
CASSVVERGEAFF
>16|TRBJ1-2|-|TRBV6-5|TRBD1
TGTGCCAGCAGTTACTCGCGGACAGGCCTAGGCTATGGCTACACCTTC
CASSYSRTGLGYGYTF
>16|TRBJ2-2|-|TRBV7-6|TRBD1
TGTGCCAGCAGCTTAGCCGGGACAGAGATACGCGGGGAGCTGTTTTTT
CASSLAGTEIRGELFF
>16|TRBJ2-7|few|TRBV20-1|TRBD2
TGCAGTGCTCCTCTTTTAACTAGCGGGAGGATCTACGAGCAGTACTTC
CSAPLLTSGRIYEQYF